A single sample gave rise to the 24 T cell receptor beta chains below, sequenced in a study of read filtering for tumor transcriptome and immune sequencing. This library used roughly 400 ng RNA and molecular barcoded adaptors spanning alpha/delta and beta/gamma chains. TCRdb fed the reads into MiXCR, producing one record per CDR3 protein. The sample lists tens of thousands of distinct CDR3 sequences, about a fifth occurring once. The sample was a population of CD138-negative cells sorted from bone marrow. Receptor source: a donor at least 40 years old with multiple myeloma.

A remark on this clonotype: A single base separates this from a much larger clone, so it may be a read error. The CDR3 DNA reads as TGTGCCAGCAGTTTATCGTCCGTCGGCCAGCCCCAGCGTTTT. Translated: CASSLSSVGQPQRF. The chain is built from TRBV28 and TRBJ1-5, with unresolved D. This CDR3 contains 14 residues. Germline V gene data show CDR1 as MDHEN and CDR2 as SYDVKM.

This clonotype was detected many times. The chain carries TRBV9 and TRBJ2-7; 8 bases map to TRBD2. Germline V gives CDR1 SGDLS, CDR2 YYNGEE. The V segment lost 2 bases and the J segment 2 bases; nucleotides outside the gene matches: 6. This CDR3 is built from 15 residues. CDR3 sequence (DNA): TGTGCCAGCAGCGTCGGGGGGGGACAACCCTACGAGCAGTACTTC. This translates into CASSVGGGQPYEQYF.

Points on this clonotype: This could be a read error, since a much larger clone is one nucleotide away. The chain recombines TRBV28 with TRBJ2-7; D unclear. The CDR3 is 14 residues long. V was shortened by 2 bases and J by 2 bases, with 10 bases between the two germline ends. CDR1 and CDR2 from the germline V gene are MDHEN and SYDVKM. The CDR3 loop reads CASSLLGATYEQYF. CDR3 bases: TGTGCCAGCAGTTTACTAGGAGCGACCTACGAGCAGTACTTC.

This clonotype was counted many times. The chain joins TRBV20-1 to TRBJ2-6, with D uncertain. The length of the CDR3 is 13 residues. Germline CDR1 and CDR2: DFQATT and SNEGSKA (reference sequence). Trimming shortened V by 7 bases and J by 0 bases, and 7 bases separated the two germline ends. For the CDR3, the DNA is TGCAGTGGTGGGGTCTCTGGGGCCAACGTCCTGACTTTC. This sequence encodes CSGGVSGANVLTF.

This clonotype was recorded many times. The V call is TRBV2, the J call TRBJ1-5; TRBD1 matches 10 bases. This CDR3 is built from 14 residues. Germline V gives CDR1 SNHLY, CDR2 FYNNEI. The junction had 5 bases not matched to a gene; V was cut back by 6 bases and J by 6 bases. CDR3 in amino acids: CASRGTGAVQPQHF. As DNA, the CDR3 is TGTGCCAGCAGGGGGACAGGGGCAGTTCAGCCCCAGCATTTT.

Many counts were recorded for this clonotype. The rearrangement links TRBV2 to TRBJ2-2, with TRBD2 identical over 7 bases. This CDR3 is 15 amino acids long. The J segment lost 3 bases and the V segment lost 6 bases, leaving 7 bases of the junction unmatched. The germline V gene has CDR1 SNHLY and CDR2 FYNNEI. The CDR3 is CASSGDYYYTGELFF. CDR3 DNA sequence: TGTGCCAGCAGCGGGGACTACTACTACACCGGGGAGCTGTTTTTT.

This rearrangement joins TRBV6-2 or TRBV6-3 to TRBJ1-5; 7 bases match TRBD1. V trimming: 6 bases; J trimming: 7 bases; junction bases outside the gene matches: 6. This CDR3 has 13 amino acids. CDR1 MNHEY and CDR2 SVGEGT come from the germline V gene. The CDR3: CASRNRGTQPQHF. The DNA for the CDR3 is TGTGCCAGCAGGAACAGGGGCACCCAGCCCCAGCATTTT.

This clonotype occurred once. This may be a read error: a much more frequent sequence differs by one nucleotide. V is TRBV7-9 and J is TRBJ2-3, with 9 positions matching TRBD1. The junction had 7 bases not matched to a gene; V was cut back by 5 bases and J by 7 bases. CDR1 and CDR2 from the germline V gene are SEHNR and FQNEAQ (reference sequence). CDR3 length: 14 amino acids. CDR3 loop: CASSVDRGGNTQYF. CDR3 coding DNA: TGTGCCAGCAGCGTGGACAGGGGTGGAAATACGCAGTATTTT.

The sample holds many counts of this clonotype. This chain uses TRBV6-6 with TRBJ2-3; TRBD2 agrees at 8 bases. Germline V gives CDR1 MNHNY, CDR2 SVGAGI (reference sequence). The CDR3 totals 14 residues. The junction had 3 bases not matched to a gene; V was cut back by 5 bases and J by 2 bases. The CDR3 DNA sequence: TGTGCCAGCAGTATACTAGCGGCCACAGATACGCAGTATTTT. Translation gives CASSILAATDTQYF.

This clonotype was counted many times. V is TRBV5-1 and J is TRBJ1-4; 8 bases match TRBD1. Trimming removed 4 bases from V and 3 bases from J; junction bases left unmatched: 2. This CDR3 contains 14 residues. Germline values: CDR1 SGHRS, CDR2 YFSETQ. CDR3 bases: TGCGCCAGCAGCCCGACAGGGGCTAATGAAAAACTGTTTTTT. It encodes CASSPTGANEKLFF. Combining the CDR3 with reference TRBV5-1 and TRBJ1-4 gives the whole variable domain KAGVTQTPRYLIKTRGQQVTLSCSPISGHRSVSWYQQTPGQGLQFLFEYFSETQRNKGNFPGRFSGRQFSNSRSEMNVSTLELGDSALYLCASSPTGANEKLFFGSGTQLSVL.

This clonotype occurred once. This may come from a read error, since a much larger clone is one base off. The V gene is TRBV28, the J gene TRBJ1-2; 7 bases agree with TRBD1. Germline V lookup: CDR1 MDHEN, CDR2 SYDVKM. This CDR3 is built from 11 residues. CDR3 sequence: CAGSTGVGYTF. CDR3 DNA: TGTGCCGGCAGCACAGGGGTTGGCTACACCTTC.

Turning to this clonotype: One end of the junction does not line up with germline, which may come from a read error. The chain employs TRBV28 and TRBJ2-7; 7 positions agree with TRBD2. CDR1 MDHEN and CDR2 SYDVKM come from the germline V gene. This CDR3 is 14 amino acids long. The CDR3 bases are TGTGCCAGCAGTTTAACGACTAGCTCCTACGAGCAGTGCTTC. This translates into CASSLTTSSYEQCF.

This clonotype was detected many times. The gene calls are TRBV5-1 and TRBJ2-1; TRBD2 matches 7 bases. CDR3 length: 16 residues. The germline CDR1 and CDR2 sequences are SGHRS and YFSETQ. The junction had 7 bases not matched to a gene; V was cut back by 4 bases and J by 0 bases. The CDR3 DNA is TGCGCCAGCAGCACCGGGACTACCCTCTCCTACAATGAGCAGTTCTTC. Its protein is CASSTGTTLSYNEQFF.

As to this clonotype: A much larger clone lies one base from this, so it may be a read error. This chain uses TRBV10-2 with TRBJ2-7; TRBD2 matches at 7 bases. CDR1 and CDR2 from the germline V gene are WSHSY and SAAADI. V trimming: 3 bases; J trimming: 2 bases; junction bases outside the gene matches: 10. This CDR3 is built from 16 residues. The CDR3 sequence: CASSDFGRPGPYEQYF. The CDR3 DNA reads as TGCGCCAGCAGTGATTTCGGGAGGCCCGGCCCCTACGAGCAGTACTTC.

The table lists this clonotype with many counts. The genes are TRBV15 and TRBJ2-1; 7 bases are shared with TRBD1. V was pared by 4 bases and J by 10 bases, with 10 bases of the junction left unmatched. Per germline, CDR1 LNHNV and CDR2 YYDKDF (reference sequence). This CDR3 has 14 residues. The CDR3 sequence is CATSTTPGQPEQFF. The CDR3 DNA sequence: TGTGCCACCAGCACTACGCCGGGACAGCCGGAGCAGTTCTTC.

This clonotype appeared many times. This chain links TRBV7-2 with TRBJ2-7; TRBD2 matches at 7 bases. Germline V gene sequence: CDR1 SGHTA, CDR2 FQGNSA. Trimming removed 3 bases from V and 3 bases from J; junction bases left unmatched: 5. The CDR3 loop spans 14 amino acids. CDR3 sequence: CASSFGGSNYEQYF. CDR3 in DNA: TGTGCCAGCAGCTTTGGCGGGAGTAACTACGAGCAGTACTTC.

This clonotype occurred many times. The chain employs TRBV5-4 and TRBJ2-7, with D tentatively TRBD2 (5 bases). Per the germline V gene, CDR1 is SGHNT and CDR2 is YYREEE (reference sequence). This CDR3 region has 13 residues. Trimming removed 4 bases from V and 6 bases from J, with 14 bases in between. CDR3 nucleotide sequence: TGTGCCAGCAGCACTGGACTCCGCGGCGAGCAGTACTTC. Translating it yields CASSTGLRGEQYF.

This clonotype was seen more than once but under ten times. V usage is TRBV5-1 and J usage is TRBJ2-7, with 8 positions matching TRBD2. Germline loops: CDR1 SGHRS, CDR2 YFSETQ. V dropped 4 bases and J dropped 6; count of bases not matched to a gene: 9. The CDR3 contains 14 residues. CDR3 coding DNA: TGCGCCAGCAGCACCGCCGCGGGACTAGGCGAGCAGTACTTC. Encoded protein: CASSTAAGLGEQYF.

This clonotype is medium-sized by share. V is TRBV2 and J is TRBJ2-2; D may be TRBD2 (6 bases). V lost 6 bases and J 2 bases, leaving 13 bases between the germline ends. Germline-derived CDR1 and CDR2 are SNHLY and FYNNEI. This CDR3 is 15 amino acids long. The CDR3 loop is CASRRAGTNTGELFF. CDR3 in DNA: TGTGCCAGCAGAAGGGCGGGGACTAACACCGGGGAGCTGTTTTTT.

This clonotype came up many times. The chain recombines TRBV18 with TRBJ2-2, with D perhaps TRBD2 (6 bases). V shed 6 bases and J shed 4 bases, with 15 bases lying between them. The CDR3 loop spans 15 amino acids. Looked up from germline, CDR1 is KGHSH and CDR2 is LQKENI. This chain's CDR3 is CASSLGLPGTGELFF. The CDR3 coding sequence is TGTGCCAGCTCCCTGGGACTCCCTGGCACCGGGGAGCTGTTTTTT.

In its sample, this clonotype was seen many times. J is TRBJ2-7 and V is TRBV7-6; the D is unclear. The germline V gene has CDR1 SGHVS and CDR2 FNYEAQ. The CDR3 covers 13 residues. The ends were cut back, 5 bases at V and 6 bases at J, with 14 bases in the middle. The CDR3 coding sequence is TGTGCCAGCAGCATAGGCAGTTCGTCCGAGCAGTACTTC. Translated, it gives CASSIGSSSEQYF.

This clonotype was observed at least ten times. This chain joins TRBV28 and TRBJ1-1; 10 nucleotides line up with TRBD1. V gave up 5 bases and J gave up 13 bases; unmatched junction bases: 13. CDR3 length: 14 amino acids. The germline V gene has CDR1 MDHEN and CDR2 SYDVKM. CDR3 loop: CASSPETGGAHSFF. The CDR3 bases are TGTGCCAGCAGTCCCGAGACAGGGGGCGCGCATAGTTTCTTT.

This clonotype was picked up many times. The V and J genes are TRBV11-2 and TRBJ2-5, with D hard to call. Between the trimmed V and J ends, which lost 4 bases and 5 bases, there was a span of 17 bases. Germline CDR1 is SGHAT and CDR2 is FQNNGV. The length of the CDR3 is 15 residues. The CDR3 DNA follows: TGTGCCAGCAGCTCGAGCCCGGGCCCAACCGAGACCCAGTACTTC. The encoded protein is CASSSSPGPTETQYF.

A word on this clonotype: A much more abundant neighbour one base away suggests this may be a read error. In DNA form, the CDR3 reads TGCGCCAGCAGCCTAGGGACAGGCAACACTGAGCAGTTCTTC. Its protein product is CASSLGTGNTEQFF. J is TRBJ2-1 and V is TRBV5-1, with 8 bases aligning to TRBD1. The CDR3 is 14 amino acids. The junction had 9 bases not matched to a gene; V was cut back by 4 bases and J by 9 bases. The germline V gene has CDR1 SGHRS and CDR2 YFSETQ.